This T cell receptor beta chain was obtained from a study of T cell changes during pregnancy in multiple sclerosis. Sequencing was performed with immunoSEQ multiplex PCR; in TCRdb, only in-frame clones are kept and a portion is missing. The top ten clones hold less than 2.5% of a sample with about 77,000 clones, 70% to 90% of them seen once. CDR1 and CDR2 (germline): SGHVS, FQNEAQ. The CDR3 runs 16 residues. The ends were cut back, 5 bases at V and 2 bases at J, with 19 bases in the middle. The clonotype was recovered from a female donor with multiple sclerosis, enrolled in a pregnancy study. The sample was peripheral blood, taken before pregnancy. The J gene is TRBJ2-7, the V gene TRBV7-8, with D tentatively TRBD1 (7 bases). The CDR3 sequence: CASSRPGVTGPYEQYF. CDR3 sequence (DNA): TGTGCCAGCAGCAGACCGGGGGTGACAGGGCCCTACGAGCAGTACTTC.